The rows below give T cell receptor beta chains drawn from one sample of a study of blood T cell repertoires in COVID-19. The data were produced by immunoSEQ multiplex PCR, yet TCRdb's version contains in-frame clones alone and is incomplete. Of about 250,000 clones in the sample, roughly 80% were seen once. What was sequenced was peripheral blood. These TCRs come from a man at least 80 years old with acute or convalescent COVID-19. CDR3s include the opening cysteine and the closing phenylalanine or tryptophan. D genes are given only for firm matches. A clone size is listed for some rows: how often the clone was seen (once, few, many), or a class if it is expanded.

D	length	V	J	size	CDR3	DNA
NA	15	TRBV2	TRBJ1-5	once	CASSTQGSIGQPQHF	TGTGCCAGCAGCACCCAGGGGAGTATTGGGCAGCCCCAGCATTTT
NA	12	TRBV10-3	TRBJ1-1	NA	CAIKGNSPEAFF	TGTGCCATCAAGGGGAATTCCCCTGAAGCTTTCTTT
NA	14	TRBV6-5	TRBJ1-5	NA	CASSLRTGNQPQHF	TGTGCCAGCAGCCTGCGGACTGGCAATCAGCCCCAGCATTTT
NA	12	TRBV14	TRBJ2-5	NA	CASSHGWETQYF	TGTGCCAGCAGCCACGGGTGGGAGACCCAGTACTTC
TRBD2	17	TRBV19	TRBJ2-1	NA	CASSPSGGRRSYNEQFF	TGTGCCAGTAGCCCCTCGGGGGGTAGAAGGTCCTACAATGAGCAGTTCTTC
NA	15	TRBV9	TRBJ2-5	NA	CASSEIPGPGETQYF	TGTGCCAGCAGCGAGATCCCAGGGCCCGGAGAGACCCAGTACTTC
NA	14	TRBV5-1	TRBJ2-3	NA	CASSLQAGTDTQYF	TGCGCCAGCAGCTTGCAAGCGGGCACAGATACGCAGTATTTT
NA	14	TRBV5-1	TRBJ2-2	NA	CASSLTGLTGELFF	TGCGCCAGCAGCTTGACAGGGTTAACCGGGGAGCTGTTTTTT
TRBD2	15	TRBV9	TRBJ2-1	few	CASSVTSGFYNEQFF	TGTGCCAGCAGCGTGACTAGCGGCTTTTACAATGAGCAGTTCTTC
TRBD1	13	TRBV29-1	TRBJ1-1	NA	CSVWTGGYTEAFF	TGCAGCGTCTGGACAGGGGGCTACACTGAAGCTTTCTTT
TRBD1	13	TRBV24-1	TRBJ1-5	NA	CATGRAGGQPQHF	TGTGCCACCGGCCGGGCAGGGGGCCAGCCCCAGCATTTT
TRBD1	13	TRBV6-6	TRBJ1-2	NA	CASTYAGGDGYTF	TGTGCCAGCACCTACGCAGGGGGCGACGGCTACACCTTC
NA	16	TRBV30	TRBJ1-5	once	CAWSVPGGYSNQPQHF	TGTGCCTGGAGTGTACCCGGGGGTTATAGCAATCAGCCCCAGCATTTT
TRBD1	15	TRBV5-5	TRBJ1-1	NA	CASTPKRTGHTEAFF	TGTGCCAGCACCCCCAAAAGGACAGGGCACACTGAAGCTTTCTTT
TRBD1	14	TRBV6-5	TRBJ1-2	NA	CASSRDRGVYGYTF	TGTGCCAGCAGCCGGGACAGGGGGGTCTATGGCTACACCTTC
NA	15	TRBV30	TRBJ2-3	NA	CAWRFTGTSTDTQYF	TGTGCCTGGAGGTTTACAGGTACTAGCACAGATACGCAGTATTTT
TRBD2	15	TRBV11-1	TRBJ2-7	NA	CASSLSSGRNNEQYF	TGTGCCAGCAGCTTATCCAGCGGGAGGAATAACGAGCAGTACTTC
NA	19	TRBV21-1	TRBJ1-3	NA	CASSNRAFATDVSGNTIYF	TGTGCCAGCAGCAATCGCGCCTTCGCCACAGACGTCTCTGGAAACACCATATATTTT
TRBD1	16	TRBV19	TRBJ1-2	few	CASSIYRGPINYGYTF	TGTGCCAGTAGTATTTACAGGGGGCCTATTAACTATGGCTACACCTTC
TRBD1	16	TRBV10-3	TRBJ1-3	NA	CAISEGQGGAGNTIYF	TGTGCCATCAGTGAGGGACAGGGGGGAGCTGGAAACACCATATATTTT
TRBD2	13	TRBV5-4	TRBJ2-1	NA	CASSLAGGNEQFF	TGTGCCAGCAGCTTGGCCGGGGGGAATGAGCAGTTCTTC
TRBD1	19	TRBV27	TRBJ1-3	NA	CASSSHGPGQGRSGNTIYF	TGTGCCAGCAGTTCACACGGCCCGGGACAGGGGCGCTCTGGAAACACCATATATTTT
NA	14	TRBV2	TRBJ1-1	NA	CASSERGGGTEAFF	TGTGCCAGCAGTGAAAGGGGGGGTGGCACTGAAGCTTTCTTT
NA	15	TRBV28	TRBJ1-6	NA	CASSLPPGGNSPLHF	TGTGCCAGCAGTTTACCTCCGGGAGGGAATTCACCCCTCCACTTT
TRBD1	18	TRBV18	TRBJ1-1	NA	CASSPFHQGQGANTEAFF	TGTGCCAGCTCACCATTTCATCAAGGACAGGGGGCGAACACTGAAGCTTTCTTT
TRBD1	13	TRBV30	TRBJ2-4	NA	CAWSTGVKNIQYF	TGTGCCTGGAGTACAGGGGTCAAAAACATTCAGTACTTC
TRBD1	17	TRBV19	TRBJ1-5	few	CASSIDVWTGGHQPQHF	TGTGCCAGTAGTATAGATGTTTGGACAGGGGGCCATCAGCCCCAGCATTTT
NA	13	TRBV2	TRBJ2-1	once	CASSIRGRHEQFF	TGTGCCAGCAGTATCAGGGGCCGCCATGAGCAGTTCTTC
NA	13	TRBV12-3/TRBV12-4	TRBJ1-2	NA	CASSLAPIYGYTF	TGTGCCAGCAGTTTGGCACCGATCTATGGCTACACCTTC
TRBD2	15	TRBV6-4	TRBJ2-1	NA	CASSVLAGGPGEQFF	TGTGCCAGCAGTGTTTTAGCGGGAGGGCCGGGTGAGCAGTTCTTC
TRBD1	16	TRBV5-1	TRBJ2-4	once	CASSLASGTGVNIQYF	TGCGCCAGCAGCTTGGCATCCGGGACAGGGGTAAACATTCAGTACTTC
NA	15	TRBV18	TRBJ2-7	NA	CASSPRSATSYEQYF	TGTGCCAGCTCACCCAGGTCAGCTACCTCCTACGAGCAGTACTTC
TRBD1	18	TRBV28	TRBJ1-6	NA	CASSTPTGSGSNNSPLHF	TGTGCCAGCAGCACCCCGACAGGGTCGGGTAGCAATAATTCACCCCTCCACTTT
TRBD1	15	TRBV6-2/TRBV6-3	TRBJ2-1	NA	CASSRDRGSNNEQFF	TGTGCCAGCAGTCGGGACAGGGGGTCTAACAATGAGCAGTTCTTC
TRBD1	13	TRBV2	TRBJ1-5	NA	CASSGQGNQPQHF	TGTGCCAGCAGTGGACAGGGAAATCAGCCCCAGCATTTT
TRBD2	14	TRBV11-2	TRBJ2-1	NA	CASSLGLAYNEQFF	TGTGCCAGCAGCTTGGGACTAGCTTACAATGAGCAGTTCTTC
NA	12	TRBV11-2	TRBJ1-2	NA	CASSSSLYGYTF	TGTGCCAGCAGCTCGAGTCTCTATGGCTACACCTTC
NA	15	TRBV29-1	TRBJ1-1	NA	CSVHKFSTMNTEAFF	TGCAGCGTTCACAAGTTCAGTACGATGAACACTGAAGCTTTCTTT
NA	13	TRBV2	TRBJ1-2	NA	CASSLGPAGGYTF	TGTGCCAGCAGTCTCGGTCCTGCGGGCGGCTACACCTTC
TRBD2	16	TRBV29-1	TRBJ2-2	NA	CSAYLQGGRRAGELFF	TGCAGCGCCTATCTGCAAGGCGGGAGAAGGGCCGGGGAGCTGTTTTTT
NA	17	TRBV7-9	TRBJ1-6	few	CASSPMGGRASNSPLHF	TGTGCCAGCAGCCCCATGGGGGGACGGGCAAGTAATTCACCCCTCCACTTT
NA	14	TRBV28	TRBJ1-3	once	CASRRGSSGNTIYF	TGTGCCAGCAGGAGAGGGAGCTCTGGAAACACCATATATTTT
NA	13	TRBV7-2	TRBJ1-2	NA	CASSFEPGWGYTF	TGTGCCAGCAGCTTTGAGCCAGGGTGGGGCTACACCTTC
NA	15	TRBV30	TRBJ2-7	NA	CAWSPPGASSYEQYF	TGTGCCTGGAGTCCTCCAGGGGCTAGCTCCTACGAGCAGTACTTC
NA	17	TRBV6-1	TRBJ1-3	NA	CASSEARAGRSGNTIYF	TGTGCCAGCAGTGAAGCAAGGGCAGGGCGCTCTGGAAACACCATATATTTT
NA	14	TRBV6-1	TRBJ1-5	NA	CASSELGENQPQHF	TGTGCCAGCAGTGAACTCGGGGAGAATCAGCCCCAGCATTTT
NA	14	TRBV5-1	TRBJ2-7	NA	CASSLASRDQGQYF	TGCGCCAGCAGCTTGGCCAGCAGGGATCAAGGGCAGTACTTC
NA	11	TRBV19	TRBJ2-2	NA	CASLNTGELFF	TGTGCCAGCCTTAATACCGGGGAGCTTTTTTTT
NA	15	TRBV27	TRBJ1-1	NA	CASSLVAGSSTEAFF	TGTGCCAGCAGTTTAGTGGCCGGGTCGTCGACTGAAGCTTTCTTT
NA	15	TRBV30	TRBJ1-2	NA	CAWSRQGSGLYGYTF	TGTGCCTGGAGCCGGCAGGGATCTGGGCTCTATGGCTACACCTTC
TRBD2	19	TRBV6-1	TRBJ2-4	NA	CASSEGVFFSGTAKNIQYF	TGTGCCAGCAGTGAAGGCGTTTTTTTTAGCGGGACGGCCAAAAACATTCAGTACTTC
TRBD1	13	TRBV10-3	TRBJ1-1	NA	CAVLGGLNTEAFF	TGTGCCGTACTAGGGGGCTTAAACACTGAAGCTTTCTTT
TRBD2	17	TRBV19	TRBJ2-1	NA	CASSIGSGRALYNEQFF	TGTGCCAGTAGTATAGGTAGCGGGAGGGCCCTTTACAATGAGCAGTTCTTC
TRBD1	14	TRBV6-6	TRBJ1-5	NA	CASSYRDRGQPQHF	TGTGCCAGCAGTTATCGGGACAGGGGTCAGCCCCAGCATTTT
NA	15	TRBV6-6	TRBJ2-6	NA	CASSYRFSGANVLTF	TGTGCCAGCAGTTATAGATTCTCTGGGGCCAACGTCCTGACTTTC
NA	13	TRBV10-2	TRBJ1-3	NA	CASSQSGGNTIYF	TGCGCCAGCAGTCAGAGCGGCGGAAACACCATATATTTT
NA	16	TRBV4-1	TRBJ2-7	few	CASSQELLRLPYEQYF	TGCGCCAGCAGCCAAGAACTCCTTCGCCTACCTTACGAGCAGTACTTC
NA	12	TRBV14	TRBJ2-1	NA	CASSSQRNEQFF	TGTGCCAGCAGCTCCCAGAGGAATGAGCAGTTCTTC
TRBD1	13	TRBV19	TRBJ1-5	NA	CASSGTGVQPQHF	TGTGCCAGTAGTGGGACAGGGGTCCAGCCCCAGCATTTT
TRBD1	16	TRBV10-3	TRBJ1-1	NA	CAISEPLGTAQAQAFF	TGTGCCATCAGTGAACCCCTCGGGACAGCCCAAGCCCAAGCTTTCTTT